Each of the 10 T cell receptor beta chains below was sequenced from the same sample in a study of shared T cell receptors in the human thymus. Sequencing used immunoSEQ multiplex PCR; TCRdb keeps in-frame clones, though not all of them. This table has some 720,000 clones, 70% to 90% appearing once. These sequences were also reported in another study, on human thymus T cells.

Specimen: thymocytes. These TCRs come from a boy under two years old with a congenital heart defect.

The chain carries TRBV9 and TRBJ2-7; 7 bases are a match to TRBD2. This CDR3 has 15 residues. The germline gives CDR1 SGDLS, CDR2 YYNGEE. V lost 0 bases to trimming and J lost 1 base; unmatched junction nucleotides: 4. The CDR3 is CASSVGGSSSYEQYF. The CDR3 DNA follows: TGTGCCAGCAGCGTAGGCGGGAGTAGTTCCTACGAGCAGTACTTC.

The chain links TRBV2 to TRBJ2-1, with D perhaps TRBD1 (5 bases). CDR1 SNHLY and CDR2 FYNNEI come from the germline V gene. This CDR3 contains 14 residues. Trimming shortened V by 7 bases and J by 0 bases, and 10 bases separated the two germline ends. Here the CDR3 DNA reads TGTGCCAGCAACAGGTCCCTCTCCTACAATGAGCAGTTCTTC. This translates into CASNRSLSYNEQFF.

The chain uses TRBV6-6 and TRBJ2-1; TRBD2 matches at 8 bases. Germline V gene lookup returns CDR1 MNHNY and CDR2 SVGAGI (reference sequence). This CDR3 is 13 amino acids long. V shed 6 bases, J shed 6 bases, and the junction held 4 bases outside the gene matches. The CDR3 DNA follows: TGTGCCAGCAGCAGCGGGAGTTCCAATGAGCAGTTCTTC. This sequence encodes CASSSGSSNEQFF.

The chain uses TRBV4-1 and TRBJ1-3, with D perhaps TRBD1 (5 bases). Germline assignment: CDR1 MGHRA and CDR2 YSYEKL. Between the trimmed V and J ends, which lost 0 bases and 13 bases, there was a span of 10 bases. The CDR3 runs to 12 residues. The CDR3: CASSQDSGQIYF. The CDR3 DNA is TGCGCCAGCAGCCAAGATTCAGGGCAAATATATTTT.

The chain carries TRBV14 and TRBJ2-1; 7 nucleotides align to TRBD2. The CDR3 is 14 amino acids. CDR1 and CDR2 (germline): SGHDN, FVKESK. Trimming removed 3 bases from V and 15 bases from J; junction bases left unmatched: 14. The CDR3 DNA sequence: TGTGCCAGCAGCCATGCGCAATGGGGGAGGGCCATGTTCTTC. Translating it yields CASSHAQWGRAMFF.

The V and J genes are TRBV5-1 and TRBJ2-7, with 13 nucleotides matching TRBD2. Trimming cost V 0 bases and J 4 bases; bases outside gene matches: 16. CDR1 is SGHRS and CDR2 is YFSETQ in the germline V gene. CDR3 length equals 20 residues. Here the CDR3 DNA reads TGCGCCAGCAGCTTGGGGTCGGGACTAGCGGGGATTGCCGCCTTTTACGAGCAGTACTTC. Translation gives CASSLGSGLAGIAAFYEQYF.

The gene calls are TRBV15 and TRBJ2-7, with TRBD2 matching 11 bases. Germline values: CDR1 LNHNV, CDR2 YYDKDF (reference sequence). V was clipped by 1 base and J by 3 bases; unmatched bases: 8. The CDR3 length is 17 residues. The CDR3 nucleotides read TGTGCCACCAGCAGAGCTGGGACTAGCGGAGCTAGCTACGAGCAGTACTTC. It codes for CATSRAGTSGASYEQYF.

The CDR3 loop is CASSITAGGDGELFF. The CDR3 region has the DNA TGTGCCAGTAGTATAACAGCGGGAGGCGACGGGGAGCTGTTTTTT. V and J are TRBV19 and TRBJ2-2; TRBD2 matches at 9 bases. Trimming cost V 2 bases and J 7 bases; bases outside gene matches: 5. CDR1 and CDR2 from the germline V gene are LNHDA and SQIVND (reference sequence). This CDR3 region has 15 residues. The variable domain in full, completed from reference TRBV19 and TRBJ2-2, reads DGGITQSPKYLFRKEGQNVTLSCEQNLNHDAMYWYRQDPGQGLRLIYYSQIVNDFQKGDIAEGYSVSREKKESFPLTVTSAQKNPTAFYLCASSITAGGDGELFFGEGSRLTVL.

This chain joins TRBV6-1 and TRBJ2-1; 8 bases are shared with TRBD2. Germline V gene data show CDR1 as MNHNS and CDR2 as SASEGT. V shed 3 bases, J shed 8 bases, and the junction held 15 bases outside the gene matches. This CDR3 is 17 amino acids long. CDR3 region: CASSDYDSGILVHEQFF. CDR3 sequence (DNA): TGTGCCAGCAGTGATTACGATAGCGGGATACTTGTCCATGAGCAGTTCTTC.

The rearrangement joins TRBV27 to TRBJ2-1; 7 bases are shared with TRBD2. V lost 0 bases, J lost 0 bases, and 17 bases stayed unmatched. Germline assignment: CDR1 MNHEY and CDR2 SMNVEV (reference sequence). This CDR3 is 21 amino acids long. CDR3 coding DNA: TGTGCCAGCAGTTTATCGGCTCCGGGGCCCGGGAGGTTTAGCTCCTACAATGAGCAGTTCTTC. Translating it yields CASSLSAPGPGRFSSYNEQFF.